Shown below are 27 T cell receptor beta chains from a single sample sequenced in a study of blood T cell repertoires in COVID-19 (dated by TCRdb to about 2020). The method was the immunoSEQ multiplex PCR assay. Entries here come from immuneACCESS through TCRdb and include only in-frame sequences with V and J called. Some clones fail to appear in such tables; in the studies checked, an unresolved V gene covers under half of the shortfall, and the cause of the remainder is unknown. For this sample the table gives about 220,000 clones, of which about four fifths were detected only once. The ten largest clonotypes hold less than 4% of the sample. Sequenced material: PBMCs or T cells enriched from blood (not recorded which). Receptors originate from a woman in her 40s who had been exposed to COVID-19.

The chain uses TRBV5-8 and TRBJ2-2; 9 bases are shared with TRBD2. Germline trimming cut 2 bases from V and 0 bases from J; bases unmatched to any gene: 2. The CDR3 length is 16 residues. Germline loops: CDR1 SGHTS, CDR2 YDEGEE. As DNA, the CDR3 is TGTGCCAGCAGCTTAGGCGGGGGGGCGAACACCGGGGAGCTGTTTTTT. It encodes CASSLGGGANTGELFF.

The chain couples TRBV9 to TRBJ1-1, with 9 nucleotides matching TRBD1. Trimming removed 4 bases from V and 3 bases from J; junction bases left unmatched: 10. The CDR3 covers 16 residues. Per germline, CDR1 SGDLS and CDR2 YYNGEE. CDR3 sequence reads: CASSLDGTGLDTEAFF. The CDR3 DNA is TGTGCCAGCAGCTTAGATGGGACAGGGCTGGACACTGAAGCTTTCTTT. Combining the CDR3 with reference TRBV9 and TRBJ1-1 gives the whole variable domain DSGVTQTPKHLITATGQRVTLRCSPRSGDLSVYWYQQSLDQGLQFLIQYYNGEERAKGNILERFSAQQFPDLHSELNLSSLELGDSALYFCASSLDGTGLDTEAFFGQGTRLTVV.

CDR3 nucleotide sequence: TGTGCCAGCAGCTCCCAAAGGGGGTGGATGCCGAACACCGGGGAGCTGTTTTTT. Translating gives CASSSQRGWMPNTGELFF. This chain connects TRBV7-6 to TRBJ2-2; weak D call: TRBD1 (6 bases). CDR3 length: 18 amino acids. Looked up from germline, CDR1 is SGHVS and CDR2 is FNYEAQ. With 4 bases removed from V and 0 bases from J, the gap between germline ends came to 18 bases. Full variable domain (remainder filled in from reference TRBV7-6 and TRBJ2-2): GAGVSQSPRYKVTKRGQDVALRCDPISGHVSLYWYRQALGQGPEFLTYFNYEAQQDKSGLPNDRFSAERPEGSISTLTIQRTEQRDSAMYRCASSSQRGWMPNTGELFFGEGSRLTVL.

CDR3: CASSETGANFANTIYF. CDR3 sequence (DNA): TGTGCCAGCAGTGAAACTGGGGCCAACTTCGCAAACACCATATATTTT. V gene TRBV6-1 combines with J gene TRBJ1-3; D might be TRBD1 (5 bases). Germline V lookup: CDR1 MNHNS, CDR2 SASEGT. The CDR3 loop spans 16 amino acids. Trimming took 2 bases from V and 6 from J, leaving 17 bases between them.

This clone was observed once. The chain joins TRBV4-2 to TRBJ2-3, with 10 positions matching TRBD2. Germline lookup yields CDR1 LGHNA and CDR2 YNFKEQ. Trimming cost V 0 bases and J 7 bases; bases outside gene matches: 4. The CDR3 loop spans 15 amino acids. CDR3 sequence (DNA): TGTGCCAGCAGCCAAGAAATAGCGGGGGGAAATACGCAGTATTTT. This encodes CASSQEIAGGNTQYF.

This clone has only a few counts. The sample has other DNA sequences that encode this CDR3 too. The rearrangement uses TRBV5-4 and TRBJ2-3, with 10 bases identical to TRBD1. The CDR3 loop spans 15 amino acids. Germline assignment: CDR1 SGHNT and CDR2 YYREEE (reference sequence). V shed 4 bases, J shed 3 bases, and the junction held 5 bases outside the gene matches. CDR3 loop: CASSPGQGKTDTQYF. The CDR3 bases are TGTGCCAGCAGCCCGGGACAGGGGAAGACAGATACGCAGTATTTT.

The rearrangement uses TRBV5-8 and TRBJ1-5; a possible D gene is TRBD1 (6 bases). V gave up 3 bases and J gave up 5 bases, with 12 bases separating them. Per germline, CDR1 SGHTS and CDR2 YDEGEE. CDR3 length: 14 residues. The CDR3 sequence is CASSSWPGDQPQHF. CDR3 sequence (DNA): TGTGCCAGCAGCTCTTGGCCAGGGGATCAGCCCCAGCATTTT.

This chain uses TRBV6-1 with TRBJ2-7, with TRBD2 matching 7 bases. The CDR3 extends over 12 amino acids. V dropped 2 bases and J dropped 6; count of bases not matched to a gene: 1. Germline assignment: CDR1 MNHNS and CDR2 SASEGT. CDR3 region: CASSEPGGEQYF. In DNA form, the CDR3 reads TGTGCCAGCAGTGAACCGGGGGGCGAGCAGTACTTC.

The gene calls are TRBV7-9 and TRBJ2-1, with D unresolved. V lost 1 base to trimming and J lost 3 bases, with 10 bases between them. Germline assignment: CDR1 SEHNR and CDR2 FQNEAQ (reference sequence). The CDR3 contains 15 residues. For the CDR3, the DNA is TGTGCCAGCAGCTTAGGGCAGACACGCTACAATGAGCAGTTCTTC. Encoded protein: CASSLGQTRYNEQFF.

CDR3 in DNA: TGTGCCAGCAGCTTAGGACAGGGGGCTCACGAGCAGTACTTC. It yields the protein CASSLGQGAHEQYF. This chain links TRBV7-2 with TRBJ2-7; TRBD1 agrees at 10 bases. Germline V gene data show CDR1 as SGHTA and CDR2 as FQGNSA. V was pared by 1 base and J by 5 bases, with 2 bases of the junction left unmatched. The CDR3 loop spans 14 amino acids.

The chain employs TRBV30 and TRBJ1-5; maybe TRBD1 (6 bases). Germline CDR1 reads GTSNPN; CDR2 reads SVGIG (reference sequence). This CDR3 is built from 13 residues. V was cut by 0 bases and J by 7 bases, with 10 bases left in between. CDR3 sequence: CAWSVQGNQPQHF. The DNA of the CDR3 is TGTGCCTGGAGTGTACAGGGTAACCAGCCCCAGCATTTT.

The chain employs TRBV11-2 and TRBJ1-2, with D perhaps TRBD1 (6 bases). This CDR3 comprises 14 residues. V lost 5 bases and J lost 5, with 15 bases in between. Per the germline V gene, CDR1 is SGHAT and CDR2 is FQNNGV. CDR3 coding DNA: TGTGCCAGCAGCCCCGACGGCAGGGGTTATGGCTACACCTTC. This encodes CASSPDGRGYGYTF.

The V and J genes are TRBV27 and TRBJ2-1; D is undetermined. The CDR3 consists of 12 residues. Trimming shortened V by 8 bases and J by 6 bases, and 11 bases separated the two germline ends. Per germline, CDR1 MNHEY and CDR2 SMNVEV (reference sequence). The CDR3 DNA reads TGTGCCAGCCACAAATGGAGCAATGAGCAGTTCTTC. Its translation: CASHKWSNEQFF.

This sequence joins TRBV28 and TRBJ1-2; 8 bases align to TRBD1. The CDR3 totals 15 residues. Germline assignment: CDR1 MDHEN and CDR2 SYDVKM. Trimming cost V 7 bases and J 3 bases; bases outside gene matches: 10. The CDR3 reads CASTSGTGVHYGYTF. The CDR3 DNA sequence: TGTGCCAGCACCTCGGGGACAGGAGTCCACTATGGCTACACCTTC.

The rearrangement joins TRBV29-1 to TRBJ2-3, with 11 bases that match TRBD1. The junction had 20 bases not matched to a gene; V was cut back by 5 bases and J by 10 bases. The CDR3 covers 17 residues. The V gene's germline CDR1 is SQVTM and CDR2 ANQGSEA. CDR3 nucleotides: TGCAGCGTTCGCGGGCGACCGGGACAGGGGGAGTTAGGCCCGCAGTATTTT. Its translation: CSVRGRPGQGELGPQYF.

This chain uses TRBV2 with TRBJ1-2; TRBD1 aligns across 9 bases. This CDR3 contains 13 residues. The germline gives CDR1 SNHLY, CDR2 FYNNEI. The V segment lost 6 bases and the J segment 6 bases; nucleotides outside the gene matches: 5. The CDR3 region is CASRGTGWHGYTF. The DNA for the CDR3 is TGTGCCAGCAGGGGGACAGGGTGGCATGGCTACACCTTC.

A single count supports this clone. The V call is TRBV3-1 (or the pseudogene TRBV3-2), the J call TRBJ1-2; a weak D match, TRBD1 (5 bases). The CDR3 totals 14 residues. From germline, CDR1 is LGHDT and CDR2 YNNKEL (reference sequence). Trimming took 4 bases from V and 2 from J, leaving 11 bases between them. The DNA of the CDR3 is TGTGCCAGCAGCCGGCAGGGTAAGAACTATGGCTACACCTTC. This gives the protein CASSRQGKNYGYTF.

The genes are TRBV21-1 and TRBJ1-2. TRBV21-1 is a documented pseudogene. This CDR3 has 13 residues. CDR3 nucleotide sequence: TGTGCCAGCAGCAACCCCTATTCGGGGGGCTACACCTTC. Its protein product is CASSNPYSGGYTF.

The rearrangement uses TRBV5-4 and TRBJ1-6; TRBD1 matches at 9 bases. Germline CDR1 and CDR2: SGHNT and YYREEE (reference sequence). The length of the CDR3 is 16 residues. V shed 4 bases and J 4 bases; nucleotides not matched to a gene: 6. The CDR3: CASSTGQGKYNSPLHF. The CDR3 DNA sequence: TGTGCCAGCAGCACGGGACAGGGTAAATATAATTCACCCCTCCACTTT. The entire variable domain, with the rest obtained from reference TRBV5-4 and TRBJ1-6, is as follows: ETGVTQSPTHLIKTRGQQVTLRCSSQSGHNTVSWYQQALGQGPQFIFQYYREEENGRGNFPPRFSGLQFPNYSSELNVNALELDDSALYLCASSTGQGKYNSPLHFGNGTRLTVT.

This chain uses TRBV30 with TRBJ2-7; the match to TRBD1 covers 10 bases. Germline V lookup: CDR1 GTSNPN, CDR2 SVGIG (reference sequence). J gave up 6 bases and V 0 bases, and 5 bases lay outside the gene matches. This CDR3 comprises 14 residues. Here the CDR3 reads CAWSVGTGVSEQYF. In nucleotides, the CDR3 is TGTGCCTGGAGTGTAGGGACAGGGGTTTCCGAGCAGTACTTC.

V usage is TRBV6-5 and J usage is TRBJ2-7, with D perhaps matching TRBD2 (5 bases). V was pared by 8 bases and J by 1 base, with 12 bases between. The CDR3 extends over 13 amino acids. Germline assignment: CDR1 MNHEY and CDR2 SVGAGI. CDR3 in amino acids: CASVNPGSYEQYF. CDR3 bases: TGTGCCAGCGTTAACCCGGGGTCCTACGAGCAGTACTTC.

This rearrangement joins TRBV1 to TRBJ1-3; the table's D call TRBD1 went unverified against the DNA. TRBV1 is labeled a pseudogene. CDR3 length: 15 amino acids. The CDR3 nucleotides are TGCACCAGCAGCCGTCAGGCCCCAGGTGGAAACACCATATATTTT. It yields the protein CTSSRQAPGGNTIYF.

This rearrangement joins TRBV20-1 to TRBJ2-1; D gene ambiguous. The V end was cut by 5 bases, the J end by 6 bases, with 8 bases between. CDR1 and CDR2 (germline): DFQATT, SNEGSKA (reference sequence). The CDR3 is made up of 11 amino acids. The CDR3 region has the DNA TGCAGTGCTCCAGACTCCAATGAGCAGTTCTTC. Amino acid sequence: CSAPDSNEQFF.

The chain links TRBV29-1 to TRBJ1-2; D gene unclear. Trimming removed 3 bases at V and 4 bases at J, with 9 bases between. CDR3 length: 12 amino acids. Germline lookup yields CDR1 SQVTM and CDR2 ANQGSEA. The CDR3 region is CSVDYISYGYTF. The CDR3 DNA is TGCAGCGTTGATTACATCAGCTATGGCTACACCTTC.

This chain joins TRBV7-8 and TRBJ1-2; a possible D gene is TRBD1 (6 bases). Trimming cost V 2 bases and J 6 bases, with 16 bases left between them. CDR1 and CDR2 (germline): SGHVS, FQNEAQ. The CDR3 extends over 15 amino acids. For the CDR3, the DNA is TGTGCCAGCAGCTTACCAATGGACAGCAGAAATGGCTACACCTTC. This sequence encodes CASSLPMDSRNGYTF.

The CDR3, as DNA: TGTGCCACCTACTACACTTACACCGACACCGGGGAGCTGTTTTTT. Translating it yields CATYYTYTDTGELFF. V is TRBV24-1 and J is TRBJ2-2; no reliable D call. The CDR3 totals 15 residues. V lost 9 bases, J lost 3 bases, and 16 bases lay in between. The germline V gene encodes CDR1 KGHDR and CDR2 SFDVKD.

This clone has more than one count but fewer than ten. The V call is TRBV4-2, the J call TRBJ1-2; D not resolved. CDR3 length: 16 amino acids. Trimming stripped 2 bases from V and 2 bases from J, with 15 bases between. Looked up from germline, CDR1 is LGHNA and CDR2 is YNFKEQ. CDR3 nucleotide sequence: TGTGCCAGCAGCCAACCATGGACTAGCGGCAACTATGGCTACACCTTC. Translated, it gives CASSQPWTSGNYGYTF.